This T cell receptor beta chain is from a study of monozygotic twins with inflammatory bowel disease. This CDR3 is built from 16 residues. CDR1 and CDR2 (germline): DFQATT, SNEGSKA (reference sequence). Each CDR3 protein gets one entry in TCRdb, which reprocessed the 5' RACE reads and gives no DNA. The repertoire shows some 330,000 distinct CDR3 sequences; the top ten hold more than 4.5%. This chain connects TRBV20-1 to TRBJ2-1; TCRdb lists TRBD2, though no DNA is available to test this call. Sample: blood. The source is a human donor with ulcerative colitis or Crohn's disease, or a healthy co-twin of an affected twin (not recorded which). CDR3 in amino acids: CSARDMSGGPYNEQFF.